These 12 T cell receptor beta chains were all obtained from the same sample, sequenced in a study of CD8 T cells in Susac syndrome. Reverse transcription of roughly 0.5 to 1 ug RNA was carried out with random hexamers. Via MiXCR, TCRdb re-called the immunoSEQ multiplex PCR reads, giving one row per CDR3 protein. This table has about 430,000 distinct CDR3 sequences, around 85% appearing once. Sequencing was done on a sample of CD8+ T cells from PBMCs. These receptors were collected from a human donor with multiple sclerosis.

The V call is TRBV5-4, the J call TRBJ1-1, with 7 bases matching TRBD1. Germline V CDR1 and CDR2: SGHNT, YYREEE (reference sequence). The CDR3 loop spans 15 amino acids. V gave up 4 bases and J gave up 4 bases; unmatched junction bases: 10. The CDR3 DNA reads TGTGCCAGCAGCCTCCCGACAGGGTTGAGCACTGAAGCTTTCTTT. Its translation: CASSLPTGLSTEAFF. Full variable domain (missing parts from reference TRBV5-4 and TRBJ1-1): ETGVTQSPTHLIKTRGQQVTLRCSSQSGHNTVSWYQQALGQGPQFIFQYYREEENGRGNFPPRFSGLQFPNYSSELNVNALELDDSALYLCASSLPTGLSTEAFFGQGTRLTVV.

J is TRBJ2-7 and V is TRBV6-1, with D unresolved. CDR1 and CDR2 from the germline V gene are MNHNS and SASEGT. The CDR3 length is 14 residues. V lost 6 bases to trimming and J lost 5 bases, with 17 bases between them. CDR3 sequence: CASSPRGRRNEQYF. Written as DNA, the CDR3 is TGTGCCAGCAGCCCCCGCGGCAGGCGGAACGAGCAGTACTTC.

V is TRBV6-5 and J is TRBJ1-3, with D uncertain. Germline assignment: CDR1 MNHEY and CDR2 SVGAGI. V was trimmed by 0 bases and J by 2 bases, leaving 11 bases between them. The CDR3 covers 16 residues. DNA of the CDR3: TGTGCCAGCAGTTACTCGACTGAGACTCCTGGAAACACCATATATTTT. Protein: CASSYSTETPGNTIYF.

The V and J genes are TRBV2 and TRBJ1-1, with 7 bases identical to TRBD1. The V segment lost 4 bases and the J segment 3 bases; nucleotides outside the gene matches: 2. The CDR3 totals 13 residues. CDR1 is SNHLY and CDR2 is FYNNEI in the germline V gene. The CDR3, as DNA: TGTGCCAGCAGTGGAGGGGGCGACACTGAAGCTTTCTTT. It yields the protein CASSGGGDTEAFF.

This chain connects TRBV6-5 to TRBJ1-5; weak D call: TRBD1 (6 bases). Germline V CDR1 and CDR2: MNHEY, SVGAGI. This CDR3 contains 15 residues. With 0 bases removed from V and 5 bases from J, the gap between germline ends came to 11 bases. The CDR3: CASSYSTGGYQPQHF. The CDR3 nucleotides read TGTGCCAGCAGTTACTCGACAGGTGGTTATCAGCCCCAGCATTTT.

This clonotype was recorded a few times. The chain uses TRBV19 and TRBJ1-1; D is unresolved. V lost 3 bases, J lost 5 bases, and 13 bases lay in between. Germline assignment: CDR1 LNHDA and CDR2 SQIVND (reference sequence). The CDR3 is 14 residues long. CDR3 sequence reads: CASSIGGVRTEAFF. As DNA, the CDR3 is TGTGCCAGTAGTATTGGCGGGGTTCGGACTGAAGCTTTCTTT.

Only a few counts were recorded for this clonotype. The CDR3 DNA reads as TGCGCCAGCAGCCAAGATTCTGGGTGGAACACCTTC. Translation: CASSQDSGWNTF. The chain uses TRBV4-1 and TRBJ1-2; no definite D call. Germline loops: CDR1 MGHRA, CDR2 YSYEKL. Trimming left V 0 bases short and J 12 bases short, with 11 bases between. The CDR3 consists of 12 residues.

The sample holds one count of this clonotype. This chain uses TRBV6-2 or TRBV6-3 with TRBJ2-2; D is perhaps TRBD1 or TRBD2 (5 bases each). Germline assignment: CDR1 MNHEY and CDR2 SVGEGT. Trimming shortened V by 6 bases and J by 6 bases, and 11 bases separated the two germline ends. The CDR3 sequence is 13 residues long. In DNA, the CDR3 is TGTGCCAGCAGGCTCACGGGGCCCGGGGAGCTGTTTTTT. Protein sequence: CASRLTGPGELFF.

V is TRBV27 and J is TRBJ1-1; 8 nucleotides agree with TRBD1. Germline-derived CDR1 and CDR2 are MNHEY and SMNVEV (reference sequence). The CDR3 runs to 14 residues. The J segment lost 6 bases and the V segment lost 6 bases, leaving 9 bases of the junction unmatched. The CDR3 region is CASSSEQGVPEAFF. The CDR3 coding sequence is TGTGCCAGCAGCTCGGAACAGGGGGTCCCTGAAGCTTTCTTT.

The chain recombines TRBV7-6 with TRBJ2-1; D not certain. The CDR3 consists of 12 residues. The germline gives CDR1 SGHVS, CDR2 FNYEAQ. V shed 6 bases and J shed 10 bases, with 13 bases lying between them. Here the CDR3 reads CASSRRDYEQFF. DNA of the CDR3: TGTGCCAGCAGTCGAAGGGATTACGAGCAGTTCTTC.

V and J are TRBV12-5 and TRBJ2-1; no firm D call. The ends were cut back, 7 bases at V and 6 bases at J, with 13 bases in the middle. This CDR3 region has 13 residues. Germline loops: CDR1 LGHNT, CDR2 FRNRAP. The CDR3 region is CASADFLSNEQFF. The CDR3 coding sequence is TGTGCTAGTGCCGACTTTTTATCCAATGAGCAGTTCTTC. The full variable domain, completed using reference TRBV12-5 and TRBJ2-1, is DARVTQTPRHKVTEMGQEVTMRCQPILGHNTVFWYRQTMMQGLELLAYFRNRAPLDDSGMPKDRFSAEMPDATLATLKIQPSEPRDSAVYFCASADFLSNEQFFGPGTRLTVL.

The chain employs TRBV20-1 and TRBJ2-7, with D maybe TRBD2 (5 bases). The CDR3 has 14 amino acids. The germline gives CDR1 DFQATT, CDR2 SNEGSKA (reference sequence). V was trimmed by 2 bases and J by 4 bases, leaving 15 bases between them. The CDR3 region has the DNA TGCAGTGCTAGAAAGTCCCCGGAGGTTTACGAGCAGTACTTC. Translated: CSARKSPEVYEQYF.